The source of this TCR beta chain is a study of blood T cell repertoires in COVID-19. Study context: Sites in the United States, Italy and Spain provided acute and convalescent COVID-19 samples. Nucleic acid was either cDNA or gDNA, and it came from T cells, B-cell-depleted T cells, or PBMCs.

Germline CDR1 and CDR2: ENHRY and SYGVKD. CDR3 length equals 15 residues. V shed 5 bases and J 0 bases; nucleotides not matched to a gene: 4. Methods used by the authors: Estimates of nucleated cell counts were drawn from the amplification of reference gene primers. TCRdb keeps only in-frame clones here, not all; method: immunoSEQ multiplex PCR. That table furnishes V, J and clone size, whereas the DNA furnished D and trimming. Found here are 95,000 to 150,000 clones, roughly 80% of them singletons; the top ten hold roughly 12%. This TCR was recovered from a human donor in a cohort sampled during active COVID-19. Sequencing was performed on peripheral blood. This chain links TRBV10-3 with TRBJ2-1, with 7 bases fitting TRBD1. CDR3 loop: CAISRQGLSYNEQFF. For the CDR3, the DNA is TGTGCCATCAGTCGACAGGGCCTCTCCTACAATGAGCAGTTCTTC.